This passage covers 20 T cell receptor beta chains from one sample sequenced in a study of blood T cell repertoires in COVID-19. The repertoire was sequenced with immunoSEQ multiplex PCR; TCRdb's copy has only in-frame clones and lacks some. The repertoire holds 300,000 to 350,000 clones, with 80% to 90% as singletons. The sequenced sample consisted of PBMCs or T cells enriched from blood (not recorded which). The source is a man in his thirties or forties who had recovered from COVID-19.

This chain connects TRBV19 to TRBJ2-7; D is uncertain. Germline CDR1 and CDR2: LNHDA and SQIVND (reference sequence). The CDR3 totals 10 residues. The CDR3 loop is CLQISYEQYF. Here the CDR3 DNA reads TGTTTACAGATCTCCTACGAGCAGTACTTC.

The chain uses TRBV19 and TRBJ2-7; TRBD2 aligns across 12 bases. From germline, CDR1 is LNHDA and CDR2 SQIVND (reference sequence). The CDR3 length is 16 residues. Unmatched junction bases numbered 9, after V lost 7 bases and J lost 2 bases. CDR3 amino acids: CASKRRASGGAYEQYF. DNA for the CDR3: TGTGCCAGTAAACGTCGGGCTAGCGGGGGGGCCTACGAGCAGTACTTC.

The V and J genes are TRBV28 and TRBJ1-2; TRBD1 matches 8 bases. In germline, CDR1 is MDHEN, CDR2 SYDVKM. CDR3 length: 14 amino acids. The V and J ends lost 2 bases and 7 bases, in that order; junction bases with no gene match: 6. CDR3 loop: CASSLLDRAGGYTF. The CDR3, as DNA: TGTGCCAGCAGTTTACTGGACAGGGCCGGTGGCTACACCTTC.

The chain carries TRBV9 and TRBJ2-7; maybe TRBD2 (5 bases). Trimming stripped 3 bases from V and 1 base from J, with 11 bases between. The CDR3 extends over 14 amino acids. CDR1 and CDR2 from the germline V gene are SGDLS and YYNGEE. For the CDR3, the DNA is TGTGCCAGCAGCGCCCAAACGGGGTCCTACGAGCAGTACTTC. It yields the protein CASSAQTGSYEQYF.

This clone was counted between two and nine times. This chain links TRBV2 with TRBJ1-5, with no clear D. Trimming removed 5 bases from V and 3 bases from J, with 14 bases in between. The CDR3 is 15 residues long. CDR1 SNHLY and CDR2 FYNNEI come from the germline V gene. CDR3 protein: CASSRPTEINQPQHF. CDR3 sequence (DNA): TGTGCCAGCAGTCGACCTACAGAAATCAATCAGCCCCAGCATTTT. The whole variable domain, filled in from reference TRBV2 and TRBJ1-5, reads EPEVTQTPSHQVTQMGQEVILRCVPISNHLYFYWYRQILGQKVEFLVSFYNNEISEKSEIFDDQFSVERPDGSNFTLKIRSTKLEDSAMYFCASSRPTEINQPQHFGDGTRLSIL.

The chain has TRBV3-1 (or the pseudogene TRBV3-2) and TRBJ2-7, with 10 bases aligning to TRBD1. CDR3 length: 14 residues. Per germline, CDR1 LGHDT and CDR2 YNNKEL (reference sequence). With V trimmed by 4 bases and J by 3 bases, 3 bases remained unmatched. The CDR3 sequence is CASSLTGGLYEQYF. The CDR3 nucleotides read TGTGCCAGCAGCCTGACAGGGGGCCTCTACGAGCAGTACTTC.

The gene calls are TRBV9 and TRBJ2-5, with 7 bases identical to TRBD2. There are 16 residues in the CDR3. The germline V gene encodes CDR1 SGDLS and CDR2 YYNGEE. V was clipped by 2 bases and J by 5 bases; unmatched bases: 12. The CDR3 nucleotides read TGTGCCAGCAGCGTCGTCGGCACTAGCGCGGGGGAGACCCAGTACTTC. As protein: CASSVVGTSAGETQYF.

The chain combines TRBV10-3 with TRBJ2-7; 14 nucleotides align to TRBD2. The CDR3 totals 14 residues. The J segment lost 2 bases and the V segment lost 6 bases, leaving 0 bases of the junction unmatched. Germline V lookup: CDR1 ENHRY, CDR2 SYGVKD. CDR3 in amino acids: CAIRTSGGAYEQYF. In DNA, the CDR3 is TGTGCCATCAGGACTAGCGGGGGGGCCTACGAGCAGTACTTC.

This clone is a singleton in its sample. The V gene is TRBV7-2, the J gene TRBJ2-2; 8 bases are a match to TRBD2. The CDR3 contains 14 residues. Germline V lookup: CDR1 SGHTA, CDR2 FQGNSA. With 5 bases clipped from V and 3 bases from J, the junction kept 2 bases outside the gene matches. CDR3 loop: CASSPGGYTGELFF. The CDR3, as DNA: TGTGCCAGCAGCCCGGGAGGGTACACCGGGGAGCTGTTTTTT.

This clone showed up just a few times. The CDR3 sequence is CASSEFVEGKQETQYF. The CDR3 nucleotides are TGTGCCAGCAGTGAATTTGTAGAGGGAAAACAAGAGACCCAGTACTTC. This chain connects TRBV6-1 to TRBJ2-5; D might be TRBD2 (5 bases). Germline assignment: CDR1 MNHNS and CDR2 SASEGT. The V and J ends lost 2 bases and 2 bases respectively, with 15 bases between them. The CDR3 covers 16 residues.

The genes are TRBV30 and TRBJ1-5; D call uncertain. V was pared by 3 bases and J by 4 bases, with 10 bases between. The CDR3 runs to 13 residues. In germline, CDR1 is GTSNPN, CDR2 SVGIG (reference sequence). CDR3 in DNA: TGTGCCTGGAGCACCCGGGAGAATCAGCCCCAGCATTTT. Amino acids: CAWSTRENQPQHF. The full variable domain, rest sourced from reference TRBV30 and TRBJ1-5, is SQTIHQWPATLVQPVGSPLSLECTVEGTSNPNLYWYRQAAGRGLQLLFYSVGIGQISSEVPQNLSASRPQDRQFILSSKKLLLSDSGFYLCAWSTRENQPQHFGDGTRLSIL.

The rearrangement links TRBV6-5 to TRBJ2-5, with a tentative D call TRBD1 (5 bases). The CDR3 consists of 15 residues. V shed 6 bases and J shed 4 bases, with 18 bases lying between them. Per the germline V gene, CDR1 is MNHEY and CDR2 is SVGAGI. This CDR3 is CASSLTAGSGETQYF. The CDR3 coding sequence is TGTGCCAGCAGCCTAACGGCAGGGTCGGGAGAGACCCAGTACTTC.

The V and J genes are TRBV5-6 and TRBJ2-2; 11 nucleotides align to TRBD1. J was trimmed by 4 bases and V by 2 bases; bases with no gene match: 7. CDR1 and CDR2 (germline): SGHDT, YYEEEE. The CDR3 is 17 residues long. CDR3 in DNA: TGTGCCAGCAGCTTAAGTGGGACAGGGGGTCTCACCGGGGAGCTGTTTTTT. Its translation: CASSLSGTGGLTGELFF.

The J gene is TRBJ1-5, the V gene TRBV19, with 7 bases aligning to TRBD1. The CDR3 runs to 16 residues. V was clipped by 3 bases and J by 7 bases; unmatched bases: 12. From germline, CDR1 is LNHDA and CDR2 SQIVND (reference sequence). This CDR3 is CASSMDRSIVGQPQHF. As DNA, the CDR3 is TGTGCCAGTAGTATGGACAGGTCGATTGTGGGGCAGCCCCAGCATTTT.

The CDR3 spells CASSLDREENEQFF. In nucleotides, the CDR3 is TGTGCCAGCAGCTTAGACAGGGAGGAAAATGAGCAGTTCTTC. V usage is TRBV5-4 and J usage is TRBJ2-1; D is perhaps TRBD1 (7 bases). The V end was cut by 2 bases, the J end by 7 bases, with 13 bases between. There are 14 residues in the CDR3. The V gene's germline CDR1 is SGHNT and CDR2 YYREEE (reference sequence).

The rearrangement links TRBV5-1 to TRBJ2-2; D ambiguous. From germline, CDR1 is SGHRS and CDR2 YFSETQ. V was clipped by 0 bases and J by 3 bases, with 6 bases between them. There are 14 residues in the CDR3. CDR3 sequence: CASSLGQYTGELFF. In DNA, the CDR3 is TGCGCCAGCAGCTTGGGTCAGTACACCGGGGAGCTGTTTTTT.

In the case of this clone: The sample contains more than one DNA sequence encoding this CDR3. This rearrangement joins TRBV27 to TRBJ2-7; D not certain. Germline V gene sequence: CDR1 MNHEY, CDR2 SMNVEV (reference sequence). Trimming cost V 4 bases and J 0 bases, with 4 bases left between them. CDR3 length: 12 residues. CDR3 bases: TGTGCCAGCAGTTCTTCCTCCTACGAGCAGTACTTC. This translates into CASSSSSYEQYF.

The chain is built from TRBV5-1 and TRBJ1-1; no reliable D call. Germline lookup yields CDR1 SGHRS and CDR2 YFSETQ. This CDR3 contains 14 residues. Trimming took 0 bases from V and 1 from J, leaving 7 bases between them. CDR3 DNA sequence: TGCGCCAGCAGCTTGGTGGAGGGGAACACTGAAGCTTTCTTT. It translates to CASSLVEGNTEAFF. The full variable domain, its missing parts supplied by reference TRBV5-1 and TRBJ1-1, is KAGVTQTPRYLIKTRGQQVTLSCSPISGHRSVSWYQQTPGQGLQFLFEYFSETQRNKGNFPGRFSGRQFSNSRSEMNVSTLELGDSALYLCASSLVEGNTEAFFGQGTRLTVV.

The chain combines TRBV19 with TRBJ2-5, with 7 bases fitting TRBD1. The trim removed 5 bases at V and 2 bases at J, leaving 8 bases unmatched. The germline V gene has CDR1 LNHDA and CDR2 SQIVND (reference sequence). The CDR3 is 15 amino acids. CDR3 nucleotide sequence: TGTGCCAGTAGTCCAATGGGACAGTTACAAGAGACCCAGTACTTC. Its translation: CASSPMGQLQETQYF.

The V and J genes are TRBV7-9 and TRBJ1-2, with TRBD1 identical over 7 bases. With V trimmed by 3 bases and J by 4 bases, 8 bases remained unmatched. CDR1 and CDR2 (germline): SEHNR, FQNEAQ (reference sequence). This CDR3 contains 15 residues. CDR3 residues: CASSFLGDSAYGYTF. In DNA form, the CDR3 reads TGTGCCAGCAGCTTCCTCGGGGACAGTGCCTATGGCTACACCTTC.